Below are 16 T cell receptor beta chains sequenced from a single sample in a study of blood T cell repertoires in COVID-19. Profiled with immunoSEQ multiplex PCR; TCRdb holds only in-frame clones, not every one. Of about 200,000 clones detected, 75% to 90% appear once; the ten largest clones hold approximately 7%. The sequenced sample consisted of peripheral blood. The receptors were sampled from a man aged 35 to 55 with acute or convalescent COVID-19.

The V call is TRBV9, the J call TRBJ1-4; maybe TRBD1 (6 bases). Trimming removed 4 bases from V and 2 bases from J, with 9 bases in between. This CDR3 has 14 residues. Germline lookup yields CDR1 SGDLS and CDR2 YYNGEE. CDR3 amino acids: CASSSTGTNEKLFF. The CDR3 region has the DNA TGTGCCAGCAGCTCCACAGGGACTAATGAAAAACTGTTTTTT.

V gene TRBV6-5 combines with J gene TRBJ1-5; TRBD1 aligns across 7 bases. The germline V gene has CDR1 MNHEY and CDR2 SVGAGI. After removal of 0 bases from V and 2 bases from J, the junction contained 1 base not matched to a gene. This CDR3 spans 15 amino acids. This CDR3 reads CASSYSGQGNQPQHF. Written as DNA, the CDR3 is TGTGCCAGCAGTTACTCCGGACAGGGCAATCAGCCCCAGCATTTT.

CDR3 loop: CASSDSTGGNHNEQFF. The DNA for the CDR3 is TGTGCCAGCAGTGACTCTACGGGGGGGAACCACAATGAGCAGTTCTTC. V and J are TRBV6-4 and TRBJ2-1; TRBD2 agrees at 8 bases. CDR1 and CDR2 (germline): MRHNA, SNTAGT. The junction had 6 bases not matched to a gene; V was cut back by 0 bases and J by 5 bases. There are 16 residues in the CDR3.

The chain carries TRBV11-2 and TRBJ2-3; perhaps TRBD2 as D (5 bases). Between the trimmed V and J ends, which lost 9 bases and 1 base, there was a span of 17 bases. The CDR3 has 15 residues. Germline V gene lookup returns CDR1 SGHAT and CDR2 FQNNGV. In nucleotides, the CDR3 is TGTGCCAGTGCAACACAGCGGTCCGGCACAGATACGCAGTATTTT. Residues: CASATQRSGTDTQYF.

The chain links TRBV12-3 or TRBV12-4 to TRBJ1-2; D remains unclear. There are 13 residues in the CDR3. The V end was cut by 7 bases, the J end by 4 bases, with 13 bases between. The CDR3 loop is CASTLGDFYGYTF. Here the CDR3 DNA reads TGTGCCAGCACCCTTGGAGACTTCTATGGCTACACCTTC.

The CDR3 DNA is TGCGCCAGCAGTGAGTTAGCTAGCGGGGAGAGCGAGCAGTACTTC. Its protein is CASSELASGESEQYF. V usage is TRBV10-2 and J usage is TRBJ2-7; the match to TRBD2 covers 9 bases. The CDR3 runs to 15 residues. Germline CDR1 and CDR2: WSHSY and SAAADI. Trimming at V came to 1 base and at J to 6 bases, leaving 7 bases not matched to a gene.

The chain couples TRBV6-6 to TRBJ1-5; D unclear. Trimming took off 7 bases at V and 3 bases at J, with 16 bases between the two ends. Germline-derived CDR1 and CDR2 are MNHNY and SVGAGI (reference sequence). The CDR3 contains 15 residues. The CDR3 DNA is TGTGCCAGCAAAGAAGTGGCCCAACCCAATCAGCCCCAGCATTTT. It is translated as CASKEVAQPNQPQHF.

The chain has TRBV19 and TRBJ2-1; 15 nucleotides align to TRBD2. The junction had 6 bases not matched to a gene; V was cut back by 1 base and J by 5 bases. The CDR3 is 18 residues long. Germline V gene lookup returns CDR1 LNHDA and CDR2 SQIVND (reference sequence). The CDR3 bases are TGTGCCAGTAGTATAGTCAGGACTAGCGGGGGGGCCCACAATGAGCAGTTCTTC. The encoded protein is CASSIVRTSGGAHNEQFF.

This chain connects TRBV5-1 to TRBJ1-6, with a possible D match to TRBD1 (5 bases). CDR3 length: 16 amino acids. Germline lookup yields CDR1 SGHRS and CDR2 YFSETQ. Trimming removed 3 bases from V and 5 bases from J, with 15 bases in between. The CDR3 DNA is TGCGCCAGCAGCTCCCCGGAGGGGACTGATAATTCACCCCTCCACTTT. Amino acid sequence: CASSSPEGTDNSPLHF.

V is TRBV27 and J is TRBJ2-7; D is unresolved. Germline CDR1 reads MNHEY; CDR2 reads SMNVEV (reference sequence). The ends were cut back, 0 bases at V and 3 bases at J, with 15 bases in the middle. CDR3 length: 16 amino acids. The CDR3 DNA sequence: TGTGCCAGCAGTTTATCAGTGTCCCCCTTTAGCTACGAGCAGTACTTC. It specifies CASSLSVSPFSYEQYF.

The chain carries TRBV6-5 and TRBJ2-1; 16 bases align to TRBD2. The ends lost 5 bases at V and 15 bases at J; junction bases unmatched: 10. Germline CDR1 reads MNHEY; CDR2 reads SVGAGI. This CDR3 comprises 15 residues. The CDR3 bases are TGTGCCAGCAGTCCACCGGGACTAGCGGGGGGGCCTCGGTTCTTC. This translates into CASSPPGLAGGPRFF.

The chain links TRBV5-6 to TRBJ1-1; tentatively, D is TRBD1 (5 bases). The CDR3 totals 14 residues. The germline CDR1 and CDR2 sequences are SGHDT and YYEEEE. V lost 3 bases, J lost 0 bases, and 9 bases lay in between. CDR3 coding DNA: TGTGCCAGCAGCTCAACAGGCTTGAACACTGAAGCTTTCTTT. This gives the protein CASSSTGLNTEAFF. Based on the CDR3 plus reference TRBV5-6 and TRBJ1-1, the full variable domain is DAGVTQSPTHLIKTRGQQVTLRCSPKSGHDTVSWYQQALGQGPQFIFQYYEEEERQRGNFPDRFSGHQFPNYSSELNVNALLLGDSALYLCASSSTGLNTEAFFGQGTRLTVV.

The DNA of the CDR3 is TGTGCCAGCAGCTTAGCGCGTGGAGGGAACACTGAAGCTTTCTTT. Amino acid sequence: CASSLARGGNTEAFF. The V and J genes are TRBV7-8 and TRBJ1-1; D is unclear. V lost 0 bases and J 1 base, leaving 9 bases between the germline ends. CDR1 and CDR2 (germline): SGHVS, FQNEAQ. The CDR3 extends over 15 amino acids. Based on the CDR3 plus reference TRBV7-8 and TRBJ1-1, the full variable domain is GAGVSQSPRYKVAKRGQDVALRCDPISGHVSLFWYQQALGQGPEFLTYFQNEAQLDKSGLPSDRFFAERPEGSVSTLKIQRTQQEDSAVYLCASSLARGGNTEAFFGQGTRLTVV.

The chain joins TRBV5-1 to TRBJ2-5; D is unresolved. Germline V gene data show CDR1 as SGHRS and CDR2 as YFSETQ. The V end lost 4 bases, the J end lost 1 base, and 8 bases lay between the germline ends. The CDR3 is 13 amino acids. The CDR3 region is CASSPVTQETQYF. In DNA, the CDR3 is TGCGCCAGCAGCCCAGTCACCCAAGAGACCCAGTACTTC.

The rearrangement links TRBV7-2 to TRBJ1-5; no reliable D call. V lost 0 bases, J lost 4 bases, and 10 bases lay in between. The CDR3 contains 15 residues. Germline CDR1 reads SGHTA; CDR2 reads FQGNSA. The CDR3 region is CASSLAGQQNQPQHF. In DNA, the CDR3 is TGTGCCAGCAGCTTAGCTGGGCAGCAGAATCAGCCCCAGCATTTT.

The sample holds one count of this clone. This chain uses TRBV5-4 with TRBJ2-7, with 8 bases matching TRBD2. There are 14 residues in the CDR3. V was pared by 2 bases and J by 3 bases, with 4 bases of the junction left unmatched. Germline CDR1 reads SGHNT; CDR2 reads YYREEE (reference sequence). The CDR3 region is CASSFQAGDYEQYF. The CDR3 DNA is TGTGCCAGCAGCTTCCAAGCGGGGGACTACGAGCAGTACTTC.